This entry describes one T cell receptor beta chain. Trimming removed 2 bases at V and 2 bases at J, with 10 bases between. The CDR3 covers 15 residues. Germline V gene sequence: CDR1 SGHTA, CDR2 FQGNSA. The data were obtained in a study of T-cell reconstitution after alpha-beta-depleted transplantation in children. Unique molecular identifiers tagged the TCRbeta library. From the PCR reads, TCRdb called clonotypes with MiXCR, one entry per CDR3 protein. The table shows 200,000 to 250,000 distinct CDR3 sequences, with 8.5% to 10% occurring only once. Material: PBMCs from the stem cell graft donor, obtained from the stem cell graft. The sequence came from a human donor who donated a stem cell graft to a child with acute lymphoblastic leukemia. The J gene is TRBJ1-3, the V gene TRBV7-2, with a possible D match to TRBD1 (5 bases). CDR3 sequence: CASSLIWGAGNTIYF. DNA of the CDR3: TGTGCCAGCAGCTTAATTTGGGGGGCTGGAAACACCATATATTTT.